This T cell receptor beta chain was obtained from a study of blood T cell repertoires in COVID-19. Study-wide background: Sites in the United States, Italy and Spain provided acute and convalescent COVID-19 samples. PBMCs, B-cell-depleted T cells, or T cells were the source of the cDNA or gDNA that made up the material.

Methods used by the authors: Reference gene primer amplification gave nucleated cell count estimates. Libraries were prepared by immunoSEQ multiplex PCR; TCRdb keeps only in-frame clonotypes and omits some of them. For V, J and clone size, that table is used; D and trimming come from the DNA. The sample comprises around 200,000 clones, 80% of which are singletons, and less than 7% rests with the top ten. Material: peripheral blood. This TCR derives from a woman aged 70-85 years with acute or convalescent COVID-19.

In DNA, the CDR3 is TGTGCCAGCAGCTTGGAGGCTAGACATACGCAGTATTTT. Translated: CASSLEARHTQYF. This chain joins TRBV5-6 and TRBJ2-3; no firm D call. V dropped 0 bases and J dropped 7 bases, with 9 bases sitting between them. The length of the CDR3 is 13 residues. Germline CDR1 SGHDT, CDR2 YYEEEE.